The 27 T cell receptor beta chains in this list originate from one sample, sequenced in a study of beta chain features in type 1 diabetes. Study observations and caveats: Researchers report that Type 1 diabetes patients had moderately but significantly shorter TCRB CDR3s across all four CD4+ subsets.

These receptors have no known antigen. The isolated RNA, all of it, was reverse transcribed, so expressed TCRB transcripts were what got sequenced. TCRdb keeps only in-frame clones here, not all; method: immunoSEQ multiplex PCR. Of under 850,000 clones listed, under 15% are singletons. The sample comprised naive CD4+ T cells from blood. These TCRs come from a man between 18 and 35 years old with type 1 diabetes.

V and J are TRBV19 and TRBJ1-1, with D maybe TRBD1 (6 bases). V gave up 3 bases and J gave up 11 bases, with 10 bases separating them. Germline V gene data show CDR1 as LNHDA and CDR2 as SQIVND (reference sequence). This CDR3 is built from 11 residues. CDR3 DNA sequence: TGTGCCAGTAGTATTCGGGGGGCCGCTTTCTTT. Encoded protein: CASSIRGAAFF.

This clone was seen a handful of times. The gene calls are TRBV6-5 and TRBJ2-3; D may match TRBD1 or TRBD2 (6 bases each). Germline-derived CDR1 and CDR2 are MNHEY and SVGAGI. V was shortened by 8 bases and J by 6 bases, with 12 bases between the two germline ends. The CDR3 is made up of 12 amino acids. CDR3 in DNA: TGTGCCAGCGGGGGGCCCACGGATACGCAGTATTTT. It is translated as CASGGPTDTQYF.

The chain recombines TRBV2 with TRBJ2-7; D gene uncertain. This CDR3 has 15 residues. The germline CDR1 and CDR2 sequences are SNHLY and FYNNEI. V gave up 5 bases and J gave up 6 bases, with 20 bases separating them. DNA of the CDR3: TGTGCCAGCAGTTCCTCTCTGGGCTACCCCGGCGAGCAGTACTTC. Its translation: CASSSSLGYPGEQYF.

V gene TRBV7-2 combines with J gene TRBJ2-4; D is unclear. The CDR3 has 12 residues. Trimming removed 3 bases at V and 5 bases at J, with 5 bases between. The germline V gene encodes CDR1 SGHTA and CDR2 FQGNSA. The CDR3 nucleotides read TGTGCCAGCAGCTTGCTAGAAAACATTCAGTACTTC. Its protein is CASSLLENIQYF.

The V call is TRBV19, the J call TRBJ2-3, with a possible D match to TRBD2 (5 bases). Germline loops: CDR1 LNHDA, CDR2 SQIVND (reference sequence). Trimming shortened V by 5 bases and J by 1 base, and 16 bases separated the two germline ends. The CDR3 has 16 residues. DNA of the CDR3: TGTGCCAGTAGTGCCCAACTCACGGAGGGCACAGATACGCAGTATTTT. It specifies CASSAQLTEGTDTQYF.

This clone was detected only a few times. The chain employs TRBV30 and TRBJ1-1; D unresolved. CDR1 GTSNPN and CDR2 SVGIG come from the germline V gene (reference sequence). The CDR3 spans 14 residues. V lost 3 bases, J lost 1 base, and 12 bases lay in between. The CDR3: CAWSPTGWNTEAFF. The CDR3 DNA reads TGTGCCTGGAGCCCGACCGGTTGGAACACTGAAGCTTTCTTT.

This clone was seen more than once but under ten times. The rearrangement links TRBV5-1 to TRBJ2-5; D is unresolved. The CDR3 is 14 amino acids. CDR1 and CDR2 (germline): SGHRS, YFSETQ. The V and J ends lost 1 base and 3 bases respectively, with 10 bases between them. CDR3 sequence: CASSLWGPEETQYF. The CDR3 nucleotides read TGCGCCAGCAGCTTGTGGGGTCCCGAAGAGACCCAGTACTTC.

The genes are TRBV30 and TRBJ1-4; D ambiguous. The CDR3 is made up of 11 amino acids. In germline, CDR1 is GTSNPN, CDR2 SVGIG (reference sequence). V was pared by 2 bases and J by 8 bases, with 6 bases between. The CDR3 coding sequence is TGTGCCTGGAGTTCGATGGAAAAACTGTTTTTT. Translated: CAWSSMEKLFF.

There are a few counts of this clone. The sample has other DNA sequences that encode this CDR3 too. The chain has TRBV5-6 and TRBJ1-1; a weak D match, TRBD1 (5 bases). This CDR3 contains 12 residues. The germline V and J ends were trimmed by 2 bases and 3 bases, with 5 bases remaining between them. Germline assignment: CDR1 SGHDT and CDR2 YYEEEE. The CDR3 sequence is CASSLGDTEAFF. In nucleotides, the CDR3 is TGTGCCAGCAGCTTAGGGGACACTGAAGCTTTCTTT.

This clone was observed a few times. The chain uses TRBV28 and TRBJ1-5, with 7 bases that match TRBD1. Germline V lookup: CDR1 MDHEN, CDR2 SYDVKM. The CDR3 runs 15 residues. The V segment lost 5 bases and the J segment 7 bases; nucleotides outside the gene matches: 11. CDR3 in amino acids: CASSTETGYHQPQHF. CDR3 sequence (DNA): TGTGCCAGCAGTACCGAGACAGGGTACCACCAGCCCCAGCATTTT.

The genes are TRBV25-1 and TRBJ2-4; 8 nucleotides line up with TRBD2. Germline V gene sequence: CDR1 MGHDK, CDR2 SYGVNS. CDR3 length: 16 residues. The V and J ends lost 3 bases and 3 bases, in that order; junction bases with no gene match: 7. CDR3 protein: CASSEAGGEGKNIQYF. In DNA form, the CDR3 reads TGTGCCAGCAGTGAGGCGGGGGGAGAGGGCAAAAACATTCAGTACTTC.

The J gene is TRBJ1-4, the V gene TRBV5-1; D is possibly TRBD1 (5 bases). This CDR3 spans 15 amino acids. The V end lost 0 bases, the J end lost 7 bases, and 13 bases lay between the germline ends. Germline assignment: CDR1 SGHRS and CDR2 YFSETQ. CDR3 in DNA: TGCGCCAGCAGCTTGGCTTTACAGGAAGGTGAAAAACTGTTTTTT. Translation: CASSLALQEGEKLFF.

The rearrangement links TRBV7-2 to TRBJ1-1; 10 nucleotides line up with TRBD1. The CDR3 is 15 residues long. With 6 bases clipped from V and 4 bases from J, the junction kept 8 bases outside the gene matches. CDR1 is SGHTA and CDR2 is FQGNSA in the germline V gene. This CDR3 reads CASSSFDRGPTEAFF. CDR3 DNA sequence: TGTGCCAGCAGTTCTTTTGACAGGGGGCCCACTGAAGCTTTCTTT.

This clone has just a few counts. This chain uses TRBV6-1 with TRBJ1-2; D remains unclear. Germline V gene sequence: CDR1 MNHNS, CDR2 SASEGT. Between the trimmed V and J ends, which lost 11 bases and 6 bases, there was a span of 10 bases. CDR3 length: 10 amino acids. The CDR3: CALEGDGYTF. The CDR3 coding sequence is TGTGCCTTGGAGGGAGATGGCTACACCTTC.

This clone was recorded a few times. The V call is TRBV28, the J call TRBJ2-2, with 8 bases aligning to TRBD1. This CDR3 comprises 14 residues. Germline V CDR1 and CDR2: MDHEN, SYDVKM. After removal of 7 bases from V and 3 bases from J, the junction contained 4 bases not matched to a gene. CDR3 DNA: TGTGCCAGCACCCCGGGACAGGACACCGGGGAGCTGTTTTTT. As protein: CASTPGQDTGELFF.

This clone turned up a few times. This sequence joins TRBV7-3 and TRBJ2-1; 10 positions agree with TRBD2. J was trimmed by 5 bases and V by 5 bases; bases with no gene match: 9. CDR1 is SGHTA and CDR2 is FQGTGA in the germline V gene. This CDR3 region has 16 residues. CDR3 sequence: CASSPLAGGSHNEQFF. In DNA form, the CDR3 reads TGTGCCAGCAGCCCCTTAGCGGGGGGCTCGCACAATGAGCAGTTCTTC. Full variable domain (missing parts from reference TRBV7-3 and TRBJ2-1): GAGVSQTPSNKVTEKGKYVELRCDPISGHTALYWYRQSLGQGPEFLIYFQGTGAADDSGLPNDRFFAVRPEGSVSTLKIQRTERGDSAVYLCASSPLAGGSHNEQFFGPGTRLTVL.

In regard to this clone: Other DNA sequences in the sample encode the same CDR3. V and J are TRBV30 and TRBJ1-5; a possible D gene is TRBD1 (5 bases). This CDR3 has 13 residues. Trimming stripped 0 bases from V and 5 bases from J, with 8 bases between. Germline CDR1 GTSNPN, CDR2 SVGIG (reference sequence). Here the CDR3 DNA reads TGTGCCTGGAGTGTACAGGAAGATCAGCCCCAGCATTTT. It translates to CAWSVQEDQPQHF. The variable domain in full, with the rest retrieved from reference TRBV30 and TRBJ1-5, is SQTIHQWPATLVQPVGSPLSLECTVEGTSNPNLYWYRQAAGRGLQLLFYSVGIGQISSEVPQNLSASRPQDRQFILSSKKLLLSDSGFYLCAWSVQEDQPQHFGDGTRLSIL.

This clone turned up a few times. This sequence joins TRBV15 and TRBJ2-5, with D unresolved. Trimming left V 0 bases short and J 5 bases short, with 13 bases between. Germline V gene data show CDR1 as LNHNV and CDR2 as YYDKDF (reference sequence). CDR3 size: 15 residues. The CDR3: CATSRDRSEGETQYF. CDR3 sequence (DNA): TGTGCCACCAGCAGAGATCGGTCAGAAGGCGAGACCCAGTACTTC.

The chain uses TRBV5-4 and TRBJ1-6; D gene ambiguous. V was trimmed by 0 bases and J by 5 bases, leaving 12 bases between them. The CDR3 runs to 16 residues. Per the germline V gene, CDR1 is SGHNT and CDR2 is YYREEE (reference sequence). CDR3 coding DNA: TGTGCCAGCAGCTTGGACTTTCGGCAGGATAATTCACCCCTCCACTTT. It is translated as CASSLDFRQDNSPLHF. Based on the CDR3 plus reference TRBV5-4 and TRBJ1-6, the full variable domain is ETGVTQSPTHLIKTRGQQVTLRCSSQSGHNTVSWYQQALGQGPQFIFQYYREEENGRGNFPPRFSGLQFPNYSSELNVNALELDDSALYLCASSLDFRQDNSPLHFGNGTRLTVT.

The V gene is TRBV30, the J gene TRBJ1-5; unclear D gene. Germline CDR1 is GTSNPN and CDR2 is SVGIG (reference sequence). The germline V and J ends were trimmed by 3 bases and 1 base, with 10 bases remaining between them. This CDR3 contains 14 residues. Written as DNA, the CDR3 is TGTGCCTGGAGCCCCGGCCAAAGCAATCAGCCCCAGCATTTT. Translation: CAWSPGQSNQPQHF.

This clone was observed a few times. The V and J genes are TRBV2 and TRBJ2-5, with 8 bases aligning to TRBD1. Germline trimming cut 7 bases from V and 3 bases from J; bases unmatched to any gene: 1. CDR3 size: 12 residues. CDR1 and CDR2 (germline): SNHLY, FYNNEI. In nucleotides, the CDR3 is TGTGCCAGCACGACAGGGGAAGAGACCCAGTACTTC. This gives the protein CASTTGEETQYF.

In its sample, this clone was seen a few times. This specimen includes other DNA sequences encoding the same CDR3. The chain couples TRBV27 to TRBJ1-6; perhaps TRBD1 as D (6 bases). V dropped 6 bases and J dropped 7 bases, with 13 bases sitting between them. The CDR3 covers 14 residues. In germline, CDR1 is MNHEY, CDR2 SMNVEV (reference sequence). CDR3 in amino acids: CASSLRGFNSPLHF. CDR3 DNA: TGTGCCAGCAGCCTCAGGGGTTTCAATTCACCCCTCCACTTT.

The chain has TRBV4-1 and TRBJ1-1, with 8 bases that match TRBD1. Germline V lookup: CDR1 MGHRA, CDR2 YSYEKL. This CDR3 contains 15 residues. With 4 bases clipped from V and 3 bases from J, the junction kept 7 bases outside the gene matches. The CDR3 here is CASSPPTGVYTEAFF. The CDR3, as DNA: TGCGCCAGCAGCCCTCCGACAGGGGTTTACACTGAAGCTTTCTTT.

A remark on this clone: At the DNA level, this CDR3 is encoded by other sequences in the same sample as well. V usage is TRBV30 and J usage is TRBJ1-4; D is ambiguous. The V gene lost 2 bases and the J gene lost 4 bases, with 8 bases spanning the gap. The CDR3 runs to 13 residues. Germline CDR1 reads GTSNPN; CDR2 reads SVGIG (reference sequence). CDR3 DNA: TGTGCCTGGAGTCGATTGGGTAATGAAAAACTGTTTTTT. It is translated as CAWSRLGNEKLFF.

This clone showed up just a few times. This rearrangement joins TRBV7-7 to TRBJ2-2; D possibly matches TRBD1 or TRBD2 (6 bases each). The CDR3 length is 16 residues. The germline V gene has CDR1 SSHAT and CDR2 FNYEAQ (reference sequence). The CDR3 protein is CASGLQGPPNTGELFF. As DNA, the CDR3 is TGTGCTAGCGGCTTACAGGGACCCCCGAACACCGGGGAGCTGTTTTTT.

The rearrangement uses TRBV4-2 and TRBJ1-5; possibly TRBD1 for D (5 bases). The CDR3 consists of 18 residues. V was shortened by 2 bases and J by 2 bases, with 19 bases between the two germline ends. In germline, CDR1 is LGHNA, CDR2 YNFKEQ. For the CDR3, the DNA is TGTGCCAGCAGCCAACGGAGATTCGGGGGAGAAGGCAATCAGCCCCAGCATTTT. This encodes CASSQRRFGGEGNQPQHF.

This sequence joins TRBV11-2 and TRBJ1-2; no definite D call. The V end was cut by 0 bases, the J end by 3 bases, with 5 bases between. Germline CDR1 and CDR2: SGHAT and FQNNGV. CDR3 length: 13 residues. This CDR3 reads CASSLERDYGYTF. CDR3 coding DNA: TGTGCCAGCAGCTTAGAACGGGACTATGGCTACACCTTC.